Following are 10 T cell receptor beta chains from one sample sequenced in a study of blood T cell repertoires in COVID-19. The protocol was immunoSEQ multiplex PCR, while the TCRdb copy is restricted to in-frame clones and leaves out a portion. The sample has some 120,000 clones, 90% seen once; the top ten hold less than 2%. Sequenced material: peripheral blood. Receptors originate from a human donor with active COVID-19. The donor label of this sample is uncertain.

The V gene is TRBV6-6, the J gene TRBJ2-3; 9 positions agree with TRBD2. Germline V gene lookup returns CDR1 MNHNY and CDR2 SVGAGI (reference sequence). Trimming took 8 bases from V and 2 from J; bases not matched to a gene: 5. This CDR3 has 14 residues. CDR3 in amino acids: CASLLAGFTDTQYF. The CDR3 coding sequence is TGTGCCAGCCTGCTAGCGGGGTTCACAGATACGCAGTATTTT.

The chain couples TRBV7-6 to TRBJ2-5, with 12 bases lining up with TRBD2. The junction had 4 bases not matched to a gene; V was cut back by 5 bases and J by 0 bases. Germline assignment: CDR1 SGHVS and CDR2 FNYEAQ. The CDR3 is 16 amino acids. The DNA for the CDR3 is TGTGCCAGCAGCCCTCGACTAGCGGGGGACCAAGAGACCCAGTACTTC. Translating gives CASSPRLAGDQETQYF.

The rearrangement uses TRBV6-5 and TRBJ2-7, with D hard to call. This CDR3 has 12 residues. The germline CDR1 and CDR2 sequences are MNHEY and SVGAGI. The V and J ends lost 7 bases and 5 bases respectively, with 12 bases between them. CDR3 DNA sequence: TGTGCCAGCACACGGTCCCTCCACGAGCAGTACTTC. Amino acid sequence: CASTRSLHEQYF.

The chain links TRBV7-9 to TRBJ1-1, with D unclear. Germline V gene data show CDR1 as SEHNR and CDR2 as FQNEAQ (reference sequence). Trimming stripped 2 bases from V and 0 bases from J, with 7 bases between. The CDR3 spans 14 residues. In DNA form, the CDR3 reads TGTGCCAGCAGCTTAAACAGAATGAACACTGAAGCTTTCTTT. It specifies CASSLNRMNTEAFF.

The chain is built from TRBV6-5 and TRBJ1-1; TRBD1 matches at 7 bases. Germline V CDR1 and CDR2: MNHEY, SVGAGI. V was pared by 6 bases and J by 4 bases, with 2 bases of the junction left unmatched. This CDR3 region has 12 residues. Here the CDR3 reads CASSRQGTEAFF. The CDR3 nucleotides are TGTGCCAGCAGCCGACAGGGCACTGAAGCTTTCTTT.

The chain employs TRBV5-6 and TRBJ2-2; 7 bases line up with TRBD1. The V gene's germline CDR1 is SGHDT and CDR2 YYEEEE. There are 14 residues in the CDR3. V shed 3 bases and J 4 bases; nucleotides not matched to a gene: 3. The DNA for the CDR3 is TGTGCCAGCAGCTGGGCAGGGGGCACCGGGGAGCTGTTTTTT. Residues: CASSWAGGTGELFF.

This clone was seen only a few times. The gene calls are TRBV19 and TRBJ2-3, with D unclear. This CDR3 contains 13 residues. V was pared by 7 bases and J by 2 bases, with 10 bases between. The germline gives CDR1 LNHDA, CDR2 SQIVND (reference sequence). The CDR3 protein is CASKSSITDTQYF. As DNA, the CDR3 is TGTGCCAGTAAATCTAGTATCACAGATACGCAGTATTTT. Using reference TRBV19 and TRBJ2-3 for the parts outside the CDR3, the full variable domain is DGGITQSPKYLFRKEGQNVTLSCEQNLNHDAMYWYRQDPGQGLRLIYYSQIVNDFQKGDIAEGYSVSREKKESFPLTVTSAQKNPTAFYLCASKSSITDTQYFGPGTRLTVL.

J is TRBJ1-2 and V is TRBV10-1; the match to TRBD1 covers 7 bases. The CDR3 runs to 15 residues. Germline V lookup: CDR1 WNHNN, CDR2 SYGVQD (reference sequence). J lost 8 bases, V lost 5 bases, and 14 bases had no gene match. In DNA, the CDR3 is TGCGCCAGCAGTCCTACCCGGACAGGAAGGAGGGGCTACACCTTC. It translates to CASSPTRTGRRGYTF.

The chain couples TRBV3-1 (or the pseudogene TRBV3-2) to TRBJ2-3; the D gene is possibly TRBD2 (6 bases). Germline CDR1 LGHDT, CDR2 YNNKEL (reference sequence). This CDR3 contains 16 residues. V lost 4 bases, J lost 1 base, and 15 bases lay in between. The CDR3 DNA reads TGTGCCAGCAGCCGGGAGGCTAGCGTGGGCACAGATACGCAGTATTTT. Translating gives CASSREASVGTDTQYF.

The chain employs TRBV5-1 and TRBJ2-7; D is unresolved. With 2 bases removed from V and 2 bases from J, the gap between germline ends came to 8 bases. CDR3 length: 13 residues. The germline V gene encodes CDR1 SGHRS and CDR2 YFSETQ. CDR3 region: CASSFLPTYEQYF. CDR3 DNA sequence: TGCGCCAGCAGCTTCCTACCCACCTACGAGCAGTACTTC.